This T cell receptor (beta chain) came from a study of memory CD4+ T cells and cytomegalovirus serostatus (dated by TCRdb to between 2018 and 2021). With regard to the full study: The cohort included approximately 35 healthy adults from Belgium, of whom 9 were CMV seropositive and approximately 25 were CMV seronegative. To replicate a published TCR-based CMV serostatus classifier, the study sequenced CD4+ memory TCRbeta repertoires from a Belgian cohort whose cytomegalovirus serostatus was known.

The Quick-DNA Microprep Kit was used to extract genomic DNA from the sorted cells. Amplification of TCRbeta DNA was done with the immunoSEQ hsTCRbeta kit, following the protocol from the manufacturer. TCRbeta libraries were sequenced on an Illumina MiSeq instrument. The published analysis was carried out like this. Once out-of-frame sequences had been removed, 2,204,828 distinct TCRbeta sequences were left, which works out to an average of roughly 70,000 per individual. Each individual was scored according to the count of around 160 previously reported CMV-associated TCRbeta sequences and the total productive distinct TCRbeta count. A beta-binomial model was reimplemented in Python, and scikit-learn random forests with default parameters were trained on data from the US cohort. Classifier performance on the Belgian cohort was summarized as median AUC with percentile confidence intervals over 10,000 bootstrap iterations. Held by TCRdb, this immuneACCESS table contains in-frame sequences only and omits some clones. Under half of the omission traces to an unresolved V gene where checked; the cause of the rest is unknown. That table supplies the V and J calls and clone size; D and trimming were determined from the DNA. The sample table holds 50,000 to 70,000 clones, of which more than 60% were seen once. The top ten clonotypes cover about 0.82% of the sample.

Overall study results and their limits: Unlike the original study, which covered naive and memory CD4+ and CD8+ populations, the Belgian study sequenced only CD4+CD45RO+ memory cells. CMV serostatus prediction reached a median bootstrapped AUC of roughly 0.96 with the original framework and about 0.93 with a US-trained random forest. On the Belgian cohort, the classifier based on the original framework reached a median bootstrapped AUC of nearly 0.96, with a 95% CI of 0.76-1.00. Results were interpreted as suggesting that the CMV-associated TCR signature is largely present in the CD4+ memory repertoire. Of around 160 previously reported CMV-associated TCRbeta sequences, over 65 appeared in the CD4+ memory repertoires, each in one to five individuals.

Concerning this clone: Its antigen target is currently unknown. No much larger clone is present one base from it, and per-base qualities are unavailable.

Single viable CD3+CD4+CD8-CD45RO+ cells were sorted as memory CD4+ T cells on a FACSAria II. CMV serostatus was determined using a Roche Elecsys assay that detects serum IgG against CMV pp150, pp28, p38 and p52. Once the samples were thawed, total CD4+ T cells were enriched through positive selection using CD4 magnetic microbeads. The samples came from a separate study whose specific focus was interrogating the CD4+ T cell memory repertoire. Peripheral blood mononuclear cells were isolated and cryopreserved according to standard operating procedures, and serum was stored at -80 degrees C. CD3-PerCP (BW264/56), CD4-APC (RPA-T4), CD45RO-PE (UCHT1) and CD8-Pacific Orange (3B5) antibodies were used for staining, and non-viable cells were excluded with Sytox blue. The sample consisted of memory CD4+ T cells from blood. The receptor was isolated from an adult in good health and CMV-seronegative.

The CDR3 is CASSPRRTGGADTQYF. The DNA reads as follows: TGTGCCAGCTCACCCCGGCGGACAGGAGGCGCAGATACGCAGTATTTT. The V and J segments used are TRBV18 and TRBJ2-3; the junction holds 7 bases that match TRBD1. The germline V gene sets CDR1 to KGHSH and CDR2 to LQKENI. From the cysteine up to the phenylalanine, the CDR3 has a length of 16 residues. The sequence is cut down to CDR3 DNA, 48 bases in frame from base 1. V ends up 3 bases short and J 4 bases short, with an unmatched junction base count of 10.